The T cell receptor beta chain under discussion was sequenced for a study of CD8 T cells in Susac syndrome. Random hexamers were used to reverse transcribe an amount of roughly 0.5 to 1 ug RNA. An immunoSEQ multiplex PCR generated amplified TCR beta CDR3 products spanning 54 Vbeta and 13 Jbeta. TCRdb used MiXCR to reprocess the immunoSEQ multiplex PCR reads, holding one entry per CDR3 protein. This sample carries about 430,000 distinct CDR3 sequences, more than 80% of them seen once, and the ten largest clones take 0.12%. The sequenced target, TCR beta, came from blood CD8+ and CD4+ T cells. Source material: CD8+ T cells from PBMCs. This receptor was obtained from a human donor with multiple sclerosis.

The DNA of the CDR3 is TGTGCCAGCAGGGAGGGAGTCCCGGCAGATACGCAGTATTTT. Protein sequence: CASREGVPADTQYF. The gene calls are TRBV27 and TRBJ2-3, with D tentatively TRBD2 (6 bases). Trimming removed 6 bases at V and 4 bases at J, with 14 bases between. Germline CDR1 and CDR2: MNHEY and SMNVEV (reference sequence). The CDR3 consists of 14 residues.